The present entry profiles one T cell receptor (beta chain) with its context. Its antigen is unidentified. This entry comes from a study of a mutant IDH1 vaccine in newly diagnosed glioma. Looking at the study overall: Treated patients showed a male proportion of approximately 62%, a female proportion of roughly 40%, and a mean age of around 39 years. Prior therapy was radiotherapy, temozolomide, or both; most received both.

The repertoire was sequenced with immunoSEQ multiplex PCR; TCRdb's copy has only in-frame clones and lacks some. This table holds around 92,000 clones, about four fifths found once. Noted time point: baseline, week 1 (first vaccination visit). Treatment of the sample: pre-vaccination baseline after standard-of-care therapy. Each of the donors came in with new WHO grade 3 or 4 astrocytomas that were IDH1-mutant and ATRX-lost. Germline V gene lookup returns CDR1 KGHSH and CDR2 LQKENI. J gave up 1 base and V 3 bases, and 5 bases lay outside the gene matches. The CDR3 is 15 amino acids. The study's findings and limits: A vaccine-induced immune response developed in about 94% of the patients.

This TCR was recovered from a woman between 50 and 59 years old with glioma. V gene TRBV18 combines with J gene TRBJ1-2; 7 bases fit TRBD1. The sequencing used PBMCs, collected from a glioma patient treated with radiotherapy, temozolomide or both. The chain's CDR3 is CASSPQTGYNYGYTF. The DNA for the CDR3 is TGTGCCAGCTCACCCCAGACAGGGTATAACTATGGCTACACCTTC.